This T cell receptor beta chain was identified in a study of identical twins. Between the trimmed V and J ends, which lost 6 bases and 2 bases, there was a span of 16 bases. Germline V lookup: CDR1 LGHDT, CDR2 YNNKEL (reference sequence). This CDR3 is built from 15 residues. This clonotype was found a few times. TCRdb re-called the 5' RACE reads with MiXCR, one entry per CDR3 protein. The sample lists 600,000 to 700,000 distinct CDR3 sequences, about 20% seen once, with 4% to 4.5% in the top ten. This sample was shared with a second study, whose subject was T cells expressing NK-cell markers.

The chain has TRBV3-1 and TRBJ1-2; D is uncertain. The sample consisted of PBMCs. This TCR came from a woman aged 18-29 years in good health. In DNA form, the CDR3 reads TGTGCCAGCAGTGAAACGGCAAGGGAGAACTATGGCTACACCTTC. Amino acid sequence: CASSETARENYGYTF. The complete variable domain, with remaining parts taken from reference TRBV3-1 and TRBJ1-2, reads DTAVSQTPKYLVTQMGNDKSIKCEQNLGHDTMYWYKQDSKKFLKIMFSYNNKELIINETVPNRFSPKSPDKAHLNLHINSLELGDSAVYFCASSETARENYGYTFGSGTRLTVV.